This T cell receptor (beta chain) came from a study of regulatory T cells in long-lasting Graves disease. This clonotype was counted ten times or more. V was shortened by 5 bases and J by 2 bases, with 20 bases between the two germline ends. The germline V gene has CDR1 SGHNT and CDR2 YENEEA. The CDR3 loop spans 17 amino acids. Construction of TCR beta libraries relied on iRepertoire HTBI primers and on Arm-PCR targeting CDR3 regions. Authors' data handling: Samples collectively showed 62 TRBV and approximately 15 TRBJ segments. TCRdb re-derived calls from the multiplex PCR reads in MiXCR, one entry per CDR3 protein. Here the V and J calls rest on TCRdb's processing, not on the authors' analysis. Of about 400,000 distinct CDR3 sequences in the sample, about 15% are singletons; the top ten hold about 7.8%. Indicated time point: newly diagnosed GD, antithyroid drugs for less than 3 months. The TCR library was made from RNA extracted from PBMCs.

The sample was also reused in another study, on T cells in Graves' hyperthyroidism and ophthalmopathy. That paper adds: TCR CDR3 regions were first amplified by RT-PCR with HTBI primers.

Sequenced here: peripheral blood mononuclear cells (PBMCs), sampled at new diagnosis, from a patient treated with antithyroid drugs. The chain combines TRBV11-3 with TRBJ2-3; tentatively, D is TRBD1 (5 bases). The clonotype originates from a woman aged 40-49 years with Graves disease. The CDR3 DNA reads as TGTGCCAGCAGCGGAAGGCGGCTAGGGGCCTCCACAGATACGCAGTATTTT. This encodes CASSGRRLGASTDTQYF.